The present TCR beta chain was sequenced within a study of blood T cell repertoires in COVID-19. Study in general: Acute and convalescent COVID-19 samples came from the United States, Italy and Spain.

Original data processing: Counts of nucleated cells, estimated from reference gene primer amplification, were obtained. Sequencing was performed with immunoSEQ multiplex PCR; in TCRdb, only in-frame clones are kept and a portion is missing. V, J and clone size are those of that table, while D and trimming were read from the DNA. Of tens of thousands of clones listed, 70% to 85% are singletons. The germline V gene has CDR1 KGHDR and CDR2 SFDVKD. This CDR3 contains 17 residues. Trimming took off 3 bases at V and 2 bases at J, with 18 bases between the two ends. The chain employs TRBV24-1 and TRBJ2-5, with D perhaps matching TRBD2 (6 bases). The sequenced sample was peripheral blood. The receptor was derived from a man between 65 and 85 years old with acute or convalescent COVID-19. The CDR3 sequence is CATSDTTSRDSQETQYF. CDR3 sequence (DNA): TGTGCCACCAGTGATACGACTTCCCGGGACTCTCAAGAGACCCAGTACTTC.